This record covers a single T cell receptor beta chain. Its antigen is currently unknown. This sample stems from a study of shared clonotypes between healthy human individuals. Study-wide findings and caveats: The generation probabilities recorded for non-shared clonotypes fell below those of clonotypes shared by all four donors. Generally, naive subsets came out with larger estimated richness than memory subsets.

Donors, without exception, were Caucasian adults residing in Nashville, Tennessee. In the sorted-subset replicate PCRs, 200 ng DNA, 25,000 to 35,000 T cell genomes, was used. Only in-frame clones appear in the TCRdb table, and some are missing; sequencing was by immunoSEQ multiplex PCR. The sample shows 1.4 million or so clones, around 98.5% of them seen only once. The source of this sequence is a young man in good health. Sequencing used naive CD4+ T cells sorted from blood. Subset given: CD45RA+ positively selected.

The CDR3 here is CASSQTGTSSGANVLTF. In DNA form, the CDR3 reads TGCGCCAGCAGCCAGACAGGGACGTCCTCTGGGGCCAACGTCCTGACTTTC. The chain joins TRBV4-1 to TRBJ2-6, with 7 bases fitting TRBD1. The germline CDR1 and CDR2 sequences are MGHRA and YSYEKL. V dropped 3 bases and J dropped 0; count of bases not matched to a gene: 5. The CDR3 loop spans 17 amino acids.